This T cell receptor (beta chain) comes out of a study of shared T cell receptors in the human thymus. Trimming removed 0 bases at V and 3 bases at J, with 19 bases between. The CDR3 sequence is 18 residues long. Germline V gives CDR1 MGHRA, CDR2 YSYEKL. This clone was detected only once. Generated by immunoSEQ multiplex PCR, the TCRdb table keeps only in-frame clones and is missing some. Of about 610,000 clones listed, roughly 90% are singletons. Separately, the same data were catalogued under a study of human thymus T cells. From that study: Resections removed during corrective heart surgery provided the thymus tissue used. Highly overlapping thymic repertoires in unrelated individuals were reported by related research.

Sequencing input: thymocytes. This TCR was sampled from a boy younger than two with a congenital heart defect. The chain carries TRBV4-1 and TRBJ2-3; TRBD2 is a possible D gene (6 bases). The CDR3 sequence is CASSQDSPSVWRTDTQYF. The CDR3 DNA reads TGCGCCAGCAGCCAAGATTCACCTAGCGTGTGGAGAACAGATACGCAGTATTTT.